This is a list of T cell receptor beta chains from one sample in a study of blood T cell repertoires in COVID-19. Data came from immunoSEQ multiplex PCR; TCRdb stores just in-frame clones and leaves some out. The sample carries about 35,000 clones, about 87% recorded once. What was sequenced was peripheral blood. The origin of the receptors is a human donor in a cohort sampled during active COVID-19. Each CDR3 is given with its conserved first and last residue. A D gene is named only where the DNA matches it firmly. The size of a clone is reported for some rows only, either as once, few or many, or as a class for expanded clones.

clone_size d_call j_call v_call cdr3_aa cdr3_nt
few - TRBJ2-7 TRBV4-3 CASSQGAGSYEQYF TGCGCCAGCAGCCAAGGTGCGGGAAGCTACGAGCAGTACTTC
- TRBD2 TRBJ2-1 TRBV15 CATSARLAGGPEQFF TGTGCCACCAGCGCCCGACTAGCGGGGGGCCCCGAGCAGTTCTTC
- TRBD1 TRBJ1-5 TRBV6-2/TRBV6-3 CASSYSSRGLNQPQHF TGTGCCAGCAGTTACTCTAGCAGGGGGCTCAATCAGCCCCAGCATTTT
- TRBD1 TRBJ2-2 TRBV7-9 CASSLSGGNNGELFF TGTGCCAGCAGCTTATCAGGGGGCAATAACGGGGAGCTGTTTTTT
once - TRBJ2-5 TRBV7-2 CASSRGTGETQYF TGTGCCAGCAGTCGGGGGACCGGGGAGACCCAGTACTTC
- TRBD1 TRBJ2-3 TRBV5-6 CASSRRDRGTDTQYF TGTGCCAGCAGCCGCCGGGACAGGGGCACAGATACGCAGTATTTT
- - TRBJ1-1 TRBV28 CASSTTYTEAFF TGTGCCAGCAGTACCACTTACACTGAAGCTTTCTTT
- - TRBJ2-3 TRBV10-3 CAAGGRQGTPDTQYF TGTGCCGCCGGGGGGCGGCAGGGGACCCCAGATACGCAGTATTTT
- TRBD1 TRBJ1-1 TRBV5-4 CASSRTGGDTEAFF TGTGCCAGCAGCAGGACAGGGGGAGACACTGAAGCTTTCTTT
- - TRBJ1-1 TRBV4-3 CASSQFARENTEAFF TGCGCCAGCAGCCAGTTTGCCAGGGAGAACACTGAAGCTTTCTTT
- - TRBJ1-4 TRBV19 CASSGRVRNEKLFF TGTGCCAGTAGTGGCAGGGTTCGTAATGAAAAACTGTTTTTT
- - TRBJ1-1 TRBV18 CASSRGLVNEAFF TGTGCCAGCTCACGAGGACTAGTAAATGAAGCTTTCTTT
many TRBD1 TRBJ2-7 TRBV27 CASSLTDRGRSHEQYF TGTGCCAGCAGTTTGACTGACAGGGGGCGCTCCCACGAGCAGTACTTC
once - TRBJ1-5 TRBV28 CASRPGGVGNQPQHF TGTGCCAGCAGGCCCGGAGGGGTTGGCAATCAGCCCCAGCATTTT
- - TRBJ1-2 TRBV12-3/TRBV12-4 CASSWRQHYGYTF TGTGCCAGCAGTTGGCGACAGCACTATGGCTACACCTTC
- TRBD1 TRBJ1-2 TRBV7-2 CASSFGDRTGRHGYTF TGTGCCAGCAGCTTCGGGGACAGGACAGGGCGTCATGGCTACACCTTC
- TRBD1 TRBJ2-5 TRBV7-8 CASSLGTAQETQYF TGTGCCAGCAGCCTCGGGACAGCACAAGAGACCCAGTACTTC
- - TRBJ1-3 TRBV11-2 CASTIRVPSSGNTIYF TGTGCCAGCACCATCCGCGTGCCATCCTCTGGAAACACCATATATTTT
few TRBD1 TRBJ2-7 TRBV5-6 CASSLVGDRDHEQYF TGTGCCAGCAGCTTGGTCGGCGACAGGGACCACGAGCAGTACTTC
- TRBD1 TRBJ2-7 TRBV28 CASTPGTASYEQYF TGTGCCAGCACCCCCGGGACAGCCTCCTACGAGCAGTACTTC
- TRBD1 TRBJ1-2 TRBV6-5 CASTKHGTGAGYTF TGTGCCAGCACCAAACATGGGACAGGGGCCGGCTACACCTTC
- - TRBJ1-2 TRBV5-4 CASSLSRQAGGYTF TGTGCCAGCAGCTTGTCTCGACAGGCGGGTGGCTACACCTTC
- - TRBJ1-6 TRBV20-1 CSASSQGGSPLHF TGCAGTGCTAGTAGTCAGGGAGGATCACCCCTCCACTTT
- - TRBJ1-6 TRBV7-2 CASSLSRGTHSSYNSPLHF TGTGCCAGCAGCTTAAGTCGCGGGACCCATAGCTCCTATAATTCACCCCTCCACTTT
- TRBD1 TRBJ1-1 TRBV5-1 CASSFDGTGLNTEAFF TGCGCCAGCAGCTTCGACGGGACAGGGTTGAACACTGAAGCTTTCTTT
- TRBD1 TRBJ1-5 TRBV11-2 CASSPRQGAAGNQPQHF TGTGCCAGCAGCCCGAGACAGGGGGCGGCCGGCAATCAGCCCCAGCATTTT
- - TRBJ2-5 TRBV5-8 CASSRTYVVAETQYF TGTGCCAGCAGCCGGACATATGTGGTGGCGGAGACCCAGTACTTC
- - TRBJ1-1 TRBV7-8 CASSLAVVANTEAFF TGTGCCAGCAGCTTAGCGGTAGTCGCGAACACTGAAGCTTTCTTT
- - TRBJ2-7 TRBV27 CASSFEGRYEQYF TGTGCCAGCAGTTTCGAGGGCCGCTACGAGCAGTACTTC
- - TRBJ1-4 TRBV21-1 CASSKALGGGLNEKLFF TGTGCCAGCAGCAAAGCGCTCGGGGGGGGCCTTAATGAAAAACTGTTTTTT
- - TRBJ1-2 TRBV28 CASLNAGEGGGYTF TGTGCCAGTCTCAACGCAGGGGAAGGGGGTGGCTACACCTTC
- TRBD2 TRBJ2-5 TRBV15 CATSRKSGGTYQETQYF TGTGCCACCAGCAGAAAGAGCGGGGGCACGTACCAAGAGACCCAGTACTTC
- - TRBJ1-1 TRBV18 CASSPMTLNTEAFF TGTGCCAGCTCACCAATGACATTGAACACTGAAGCTTTCTTT
- - TRBJ2-7 TRBV20-1 CSALVDYEQYF TGCAGTGCGTTAGTAGACTACGAGCAGTACTTC
- TRBD2 TRBJ2-3 TRBV29-1 CSDRYSGGGTDTQYF TGCAGCGACCGGTACAGCGGGGGAGGCACAGATACGCAGTATTTT
- - TRBJ2-5 TRBV2 CASSPRDTQETQYF TGTGCCAGCAGTCCCCGGGACACCCAAGAGACCCAGTACTTC
- TRBD1 TRBJ2-1 TRBV9 CASSLRRTGASSYNEQFF TGTGCCAGCAGCCTCCGGCGAACAGGGGCTAGCTCCTACAATGAGCAGTTCTTC
- - TRBJ1-4 TRBV5-1 CASSLGVTRTNEKLFF TGCGCCAGCAGCTTGGGGGTCACGCGGACTAATGAAAAACTGTTTTTT
- - TRBJ1-1 TRBV14 CASQAQMNTEAFF TGTGCCTCCCAGGCACAAATGAACACTGAAGCTTTCTTT
- - TRBJ1-6 TRBV27 CASSLGQFYNSPLHF TGTGCCAGCAGTTTGGGGCAGTTCTATAATTCACCCCTCCACTTT
- - TRBJ2-1 TRBV27 CASRVGVGYNEQFF TGTGCCAGCAGAGTCGGTGTTGGCTACAATGAGCAGTTCTTC
once TRBD1 TRBJ2-1 TRBV4-1 CASSRAGTGKNNEQFF TGCGCCAGCAGCCGTGCAGGGACAGGGAAAAACAATGAGCAGTTCTTC
- - TRBJ2-3 TRBV5-6 CASSLYSSADTQYF TGTGCCAGCAGCTTGTATTCCAGCGCAGATACGCAGTATTTT
- TRBD2 TRBJ2-3 TRBV7-8 CASSTRGGQDTQYF TGTGCCAGCAGCACTCGGGGGGGCCAAGATACGCAGTATTTT
- TRBD1 TRBJ2-7 TRBV27 CASGLQGASRTYEQYF TGTGCCAGCGGCTTACAGGGGGCCTCAAGGACCTACGAGCAGTACTTC
few - TRBJ1-2 TRBV2 CASSPKRDYGYTF TGTGCCAGCAGCCCGAAGAGGGACTATGGCTACACCTTC
- - TRBJ2-3 TRBV2 CASSERGGVDTQYF TGTGCCAGCAGTGAAAGGGGTGGGGTAGATACGCAGTATTTT
- TRBD1 TRBJ2-7 TRBV6-6 CASSTTGGAIYEQYF TGTGCCAGCAGTACGACAGGGGGCGCAATCTACGAGCAGTACTTC
- - TRBJ1-1 TRBV7-2 CASSTGPNTEAFF TGTGCCAGCAGCACAGGGCCAAACACTGAAGCTTTCTTT
- - TRBJ1-2 TRBV28 CASSSISGDYGYTF TGTGCCAGCAGTTCCATCTCGGGGGACTATGGCTACACCTTC
once - TRBJ2-1 TRBV28 CASSTQGNEQFF TGTGCCAGCAGCACCCAGGGAAATGAGCAGTTCTTC
few - TRBJ2-7 TRBV6-5 CASLHDNIDYAFF TGTGCCAGCCTCCACGATAATATAGATTACGCCTTCTTC
- - TRBJ1-2 TRBV28 CASIESGDYGYTF TGTGCCAGCATCGAGAGCGGGGACTATGGCTACACCTTC
- - TRBJ2-3 TRBV4-3 CASSQDKAGPTSTDTQYF TGCGCCAGCAGCCAAGATAAGGCGGGGCCAACTAGCACAGATACGCAGTATTTT
- TRBD1 TRBJ1-2 TRBV7-9 CASSAGTGNYGYTF TGTGCCAGCAGCGCAGGGACAGGGAACTATGGCTACACCTTC
- TRBD1 TRBJ1-4 TRBV28 CASSLDRDRVVGREKLFF TGTGCCAGCAGTTTGGACCGGGACAGGGTTGTAGGAAGGGAAAAACTGTTTTTT